This T cell receptor beta chain was sequenced for a study of beta chain features in type 1 diabetes. Study in general: Investigators examined some 100,000,000 sorted cells across all samples. Study-level results: These data did not resolve whether HLA type affects TCRB rearrangement. In type 1 diabetes patients, VDJ junctions had fewer insertions; deletions at these junctions were more frequent.

All sorted populations exceeded 98% purity. All of the isolated RNA was reverse transcribed, so expressed TCRB transcripts were sequenced. TCRdb keeps only in-frame clones here, not all; method: immunoSEQ multiplex PCR. The sample shows roughly 610,000 clones, about 14% of them seen only once. The V and J ends lost 4 bases and 0 bases respectively, with 12 bases between them. The V gene's germline CDR1 is LNHDA and CDR2 SQIVND (reference sequence). The CDR3 runs to 15 residues. About this clone itself: Its specificity is unknown.

The V gene is TRBV19, the J gene TRBJ1-1; D unclear. The origin of this receptor is a man younger than 30 in good health. The sequenced material came from naive CD4+ T cells from blood. In nucleotides, the CDR3 is TGTGCCAGTAGTACCCCCTCTGTAGTGAACACTGAAGCTTTCTTT. This sequence encodes CASSTPSVVNTEAFF.